Presented here are 29 T cell receptor beta chains from one specimen sequenced in a study of long-term antiretroviral therapy in people with HIV. At survey level, the immunoSEQ assay was run in its v3.0 version. Generated by immunoSEQ multiplex PCR, the TCRdb table keeps only in-frame clones and is missing some. The data hold tens of thousands of clones, with more than 75% observed a single time. The specimen was unsorted PBMCs, collected 0.5 years after starting antiretroviral therapy. All receptors derive from a woman aged 40 to 49 with HIV.

This chain links TRBV28 with TRBJ1-5; D ambiguous. This CDR3 has 17 amino acids. Trimming pared 2 bases from V and 0 bases from J, leaving 14 bases between. Germline V gene sequence: CDR1 MDHEN, CDR2 SYDVKM. The CDR3 nucleotides are TGTGCCAGCAGTTTAGAGGCCCTCGCTTATAGCAATCAGCCCCAGCATTTT. It yields the protein CASSLEALAYSNQPQHF. The complete variable domain, with remaining parts taken from reference TRBV28 and TRBJ1-5, reads DVKVTQSSRYLVKRTGEKVFLECVQDMDHENMFWYRQDPGLGLRLIYFSYDVKMKEKGDIPEGYSVSREKKERFSLILESASTNQTSMYLCASSLEALAYSNQPQHFGDGTRLSIL.

This clone was seen just once. The genes are TRBV19 and TRBJ2-5; D might be TRBD1 (5 bases). Germline V CDR1 and CDR2: LNHDA, SQIVND (reference sequence). V gave up 3 bases and J gave up 6 bases, with 17 bases separating them. The CDR3 consists of 15 residues. CDR3 nucleotides: TGTGCCAGTAGTATCCGCCCAACAGGTCCAAAGACCCAGTACTTC. Protein: CASSIRPTGPKTQYF. Filled out from reference TRBV19 and TRBJ2-5, the complete variable domain reads DGGITQSPKYLFRKEGQNVTLSCEQNLNHDAMYWYRQDPGQGLRLIYYSQIVNDFQKGDIAEGYSVSREKKESFPLTVTSAQKNPTAFYLCASSIRPTGPKTQYFGPGTRLLVL.

This clone was picked up one time. The V and J genes are TRBV29-1 and TRBJ2-5, with unresolved D. Germline V gene data show CDR1 as SQVTM and CDR2 as ANQGSEA. The CDR3 sequence is 13 residues long. V gave up 5 bases and J gave up 2 bases, with 12 bases separating them. The CDR3 region has the DNA TGCAGCGTTCTGGCGGTCTATCAAGAGACCCAGTACTTC. Translated: CSVLAVYQETQYF.

V gene TRBV4-2 combines with J gene TRBJ2-3; TRBD2 agrees at 10 bases. CDR1 is LGHNA and CDR2 is YNFKEQ in the germline V gene. V lost 5 bases and J lost 1; bases outside the gene matches: 6. CDR3 length: 16 amino acids. The CDR3 is CASSLLSGGGTDTQYF. DNA for the CDR3: TGTGCCAGCAGCTTATTGAGCGGGGGGGGCACAGATACGCAGTATTTT.

The CDR3 loop is CASSPGAGAGETQYF. Written as DNA, the CDR3 is TGTGCCAGCAGCCCTGGCGCAGGGGCGGGCGAGACCCAGTACTTC. V gene TRBV5-4 combines with J gene TRBJ2-5, with D tentatively TRBD1 (6 bases). V lost 4 bases, J lost 5 bases, and 18 bases lay in between. The CDR3 consists of 15 residues. Germline V gene sequence: CDR1 SGHNT, CDR2 YYREEE (reference sequence).

The gene calls are TRBV5-4 and TRBJ1-6; D unclear. This CDR3 contains 15 residues. Germline V gene sequence: CDR1 SGHNT, CDR2 YYREEE (reference sequence). Trimming removed 0 bases from V and 7 bases from J, with 11 bases in between. Here the CDR3 reads CASSLDAELNSPLHF. As DNA, the CDR3 is TGTGCCAGCAGCTTGGATGCGGAATTGAATTCACCCCTCCACTTT. Full variable domain (remainder filled in from reference TRBV5-4 and TRBJ1-6): ETGVTQSPTHLIKTRGQQVTLRCSSQSGHNTVSWYQQALGQGPQFIFQYYREEENGRGNFPPRFSGLQFPNYSSELNVNALELDDSALYLCASSLDAELNSPLHFGNGTRLTVT.

The CDR3 loop is CASSQDAAVPSSRQYF. The CDR3 DNA is TGTGCCAGCAGCCAAGACGCGGCAGTCCCCTCATCCCGGCAGTACTTC. This chain joins TRBV4-2 and TRBJ2-7, with unresolved D. Germline assignment: CDR1 LGHNA and CDR2 YNFKEQ. With 0 bases removed from V and 9 bases from J, the gap between germline ends came to 21 bases. There are 16 residues in the CDR3.

V and J are TRBV18 and TRBJ2-7; D remains unclear. V was pared by 0 bases and J by 2 bases, with 14 bases between. The CDR3 runs to 16 residues. The germline gives CDR1 KGHSH, CDR2 LQKENI. CDR3 loop: CASSPPGLVLAYEQYF. CDR3 nucleotide sequence: TGTGCCAGCTCACCACCGGGCCTAGTTCTCGCCTACGAGCAGTACTTC.

The chain combines TRBV28 with TRBJ1-2; D uncertain. CDR3 length: 16 residues. CDR1 is MDHEN and CDR2 is SYDVKM in the germline V gene. V lost 4 bases to trimming and J lost 0 bases, with 15 bases between them. CDR3 amino acids: CASSWALGRANYGYTF. DNA of the CDR3: TGTGCCAGCAGTTGGGCGCTGGGGAGGGCTAACTATGGCTACACCTTC.

The chain recombines TRBV4-3 with TRBJ1-4, with D hard to call. The V end lost 3 bases, the J end lost 3 bases, and 11 bases lay between the germline ends. Germline V CDR1 and CDR2: LGHNA, YSLEER. This CDR3 is built from 15 residues. Written as DNA, the CDR3 is TGCGCCAGCAGCCACCAGCTACTAGCTAATGAAAAACTGTTTTTT. This sequence encodes CASSHQLLANEKLFF.

CDR3 amino acids: CASSLAPGLSYEQYF. CDR3 DNA sequence: TGTGCCAGCAGCTTAGCCCCAGGGTTGTCCTACGAGCAGTACTTC. The chain carries TRBV11-3 and TRBJ2-7, with D perhaps matching TRBD1 (5 bases). Per the germline V gene, CDR1 is SGHNT and CDR2 is YENEEA. This CDR3 comprises 15 residues. Between the trimmed V and J ends, which lost 1 base and 1 base, there was a span of 11 bases.

This chain connects TRBV4-2 to TRBJ2-3; D may be TRBD1 or TRBD2 (5 bases each). Per germline, CDR1 LGHNA and CDR2 YNFKEQ. The CDR3 extends over 15 amino acids. Trimming shortened V by 3 bases and J by 2 bases, and 12 bases separated the two germline ends. The CDR3 loop reads CASSHGREITDTQYF. The CDR3 coding sequence is TGTGCCAGCAGCCACGGCAGGGAGATCACAGATACGCAGTATTTT.

The CDR3 nucleotides are TGTGCCAGCAGTACGGGTGGAAACACCATATATTTT. This sequence encodes CASSTGGNTIYF. The gene calls are TRBV28 and TRBJ1-3; unclear D gene. V lost 5 bases and J 3 bases, leaving 5 bases between the germline ends. Looked up from germline, CDR1 is MDHEN and CDR2 is SYDVKM. There are 12 residues in the CDR3.

The chain uses TRBV18 and TRBJ1-3; no reliable D call. Trimming shortened V by 6 bases and J by 14 bases, and 17 bases separated the two germline ends. Germline CDR1 KGHSH, CDR2 LQKENI. The CDR3 has 12 amino acids. The CDR3: CASSFGWAGVYF. CDR3 bases: TGTGCCAGCTCGTTTGGATGGGCTGGTGTATATTTT.

This clone is a singleton in its sample. The chain is built from TRBV5-6 and TRBJ2-1; possible D gene TRBD2, 7 bases. V was pared by 1 base and J by 6 bases, with 20 bases between. CDR1 and CDR2 from the germline V gene are SGHDT and YYEEEE. The CDR3 runs to 17 residues. This CDR3 is CASSLNRGANLFNEQFF. Here the CDR3 DNA reads TGTGCCAGCAGCTTGAATCGGGGGGCCAATTTGTTCAATGAGCAGTTCTTC.

This chain joins TRBV28 and TRBJ2-4, with 10 bases lining up with TRBD2. The germline V gene encodes CDR1 MDHEN and CDR2 SYDVKM. The CDR3 consists of 19 residues. The J segment lost 0 bases and the V segment lost 5 bases, leaving 13 bases of the junction unmatched. CDR3 nucleotide sequence: TGTGCCAGCAGTCCCCCTCGGCTAGCGGGGGCCGGAGCCAAAAACATTCAGTACTTC. Amino acids: CASSPPRLAGAGAKNIQYF. The whole variable domain, remainder taken from reference TRBV28 and TRBJ2-4, is DVKVTQSSRYLVKRTGEKVFLECVQDMDHENMFWYRQDPGLGLRLIYFSYDVKMKEKGDIPEGYSVSREKKERFSLILESASTNQTSMYLCASSPPRLAGAGAKNIQYFGAGTRLSVL.

In this sample, this clone turned up once. The chain uses TRBV9 and TRBJ2-2; D call uncertain. The CDR3 is 17 amino acids. Germline V gives CDR1 SGDLS, CDR2 YYNGEE. Between the trimmed V and J ends, which lost 2 bases and 0 bases, there was a span of 14 bases. Written as DNA, the CDR3 is TGTGCCAGCAGCGTTGTAGTGGACCGATCGAACACCGGGGAGCTGTTTTTT. Translating gives CASSVVVDRSNTGELFF.

The chain employs TRBV9 and TRBJ2-3; D is perhaps TRBD2 (7 bases). CDR1 and CDR2 (germline): SGDLS, YYNGEE. Deletions cut 0 bases from V and 5 bases from J, with 13 bases between. The CDR3 length is 15 residues. The CDR3 loop is CASSVEGGPGDTQYF. As DNA, the CDR3 is TGTGCCAGCAGCGTAGAGGGGGGGCCCGGAGATACGCAGTATTTT.

The chain has TRBV6-5 and TRBJ2-7; D is possibly TRBD2 (5 bases). The CDR3 is 15 residues long. CDR1 is MNHEY, CDR2 SVGAGI, per germline. V lost 1 base and J 3 bases, leaving 13 bases between the germline ends. The CDR3: CASSYYGHGLYEQYF. The CDR3 bases are TGTGCCAGCAGTTACTATGGGCATGGACTCTACGAGCAGTACTTC.

This clone was counted between two and nine times. V usage is TRBV4-2 and J usage is TRBJ1-6; D call uncertain. V lost 0 bases and J 4 bases, leaving 1 base between the germline ends. The CDR3 spans 13 residues. Germline lookup yields CDR1 LGHNA and CDR2 YNFKEQ. The CDR3: CASSQDYNSPLHF. Written as DNA, the CDR3 is TGTGCCAGCAGCCAAGATTATAATTCACCCCTCCACTTT.

The V call is TRBV5-6, the J call TRBJ2-7; 9 bases map to TRBD1. The J segment lost 3 bases and the V segment lost 4 bases, leaving 14 bases of the junction unmatched. CDR1 is SGHDT and CDR2 is YYEEEE in the germline V gene. This CDR3 is built from 17 residues. In DNA, the CDR3 is TGTGCCAGCAGCGACAAACTGGGACAGGGATTACACTACGAGCAGTACTTC. Its translation: CASSDKLGQGLHYEQYF.

The chain has TRBV7-6 and TRBJ2-2, with 8 bases fitting TRBD2. CDR1 is SGHVS, CDR2 FNYEAQ, per germline. The CDR3 length is 15 residues. V was clipped by 5 bases and J by 5 bases; unmatched bases: 7. The CDR3 DNA follows: TGTGCCAGCAGCAAGAGCGGGGGTGGTACCGGGGAGCTGTTTTTT. This gives the protein CASSKSGGGTGELFF.

The rearrangement uses TRBV10-3 and TRBJ2-7; D may be TRBD1 (6 bases). The CDR3 sequence is 15 residues long. Germline-derived CDR1 and CDR2 are ENHRY and SYGVKD. V gave up 6 bases and J gave up 2 bases, with 17 bases separating them. The CDR3 spells CAIRTSQGVTYEQYF. The CDR3 nucleotides are TGTGCCATCAGGACTTCACAGGGAGTTACCTACGAGCAGTACTTC.

DNA of the CDR3: TGTGCCAGCAGCTTCTCCGGGCACTACGAGCAGTACTTC. Translating gives CASSFSGHYEQYF. The genes are TRBV7-9 and TRBJ2-7, with D unresolved. CDR1 is SEHNR and CDR2 is FQNEAQ in the germline V gene (reference sequence). The CDR3 loop spans 13 amino acids. V was shortened by 3 bases and J by 3 bases, with 9 bases between the two germline ends.

The chain has TRBV6-5 and TRBJ2-3; D is ambiguous. Trimming left V 0 bases short and J 1 base short, with 5 bases between. In germline, CDR1 is MNHEY, CDR2 SVGAGI. CDR3 length: 14 residues. CDR3 amino acids: CASSYSQGTDTQYF. In DNA form, the CDR3 reads TGTGCCAGCAGTTACTCTCAGGGCACAGATACGCAGTATTTT.

The chain joins TRBV7-2 to TRBJ2-5; 8 nucleotides agree with TRBD1. The CDR3 consists of 17 residues. With 5 bases clipped from V and 5 bases from J, the junction kept 16 bases outside the gene matches. Per germline, CDR1 SGHTA and CDR2 FQGNSA. The CDR3 reads CASSPNPLRGRGETQYF. CDR3 nucleotide sequence: TGTGCCAGCAGCCCAAATCCCCTCAGGGGGCGCGGGGAGACCCAGTACTTC.

V and J are TRBV30 and TRBJ1-5; D is perhaps TRBD1 (6 bases). Trimming took 3 bases from V and 2 from J, leaving 17 bases between them. CDR3 length equals 16 residues. Germline loops: CDR1 GTSNPN, CDR2 SVGIG (reference sequence). CDR3 sequence: CAWSLGGAWGNQPQHF. The CDR3 bases are TGTGCCTGGAGCTTAGGGGGGGCTTGGGGCAATCAGCCCCAGCATTTT. Using reference TRBV30 and TRBJ1-5 for the parts outside the CDR3, the full variable domain is SQTIHQWPATLVQPVGSPLSLECTVEGTSNPNLYWYRQAAGRGLQLLFYSVGIGQISSEVPQNLSASRPQDRQFILSSKKLLLSDSGFYLCAWSLGGAWGNQPQHFGDGTRLSIL.

The chain combines TRBV19 with TRBJ2-3; TRBD1 aligns across 8 bases. After removal of 5 bases from V and 2 bases from J, the junction contained 6 bases not matched to a gene. The germline V gene encodes CDR1 LNHDA and CDR2 SQIVND (reference sequence). CDR3 length: 15 amino acids. The CDR3 protein is CASSSDRGITDTQYF. The CDR3 DNA reads as TGTGCCAGTAGTTCCGACAGGGGAATCACAGATACGCAGTATTTT. Based on the CDR3 plus reference TRBV19 and TRBJ2-3, the full variable domain is DGGITQSPKYLFRKEGQNVTLSCEQNLNHDAMYWYRQDPGQGLRLIYYSQIVNDFQKGDIAEGYSVSREKKESFPLTVTSAQKNPTAFYLCASSSDRGITDTQYFGPGTRLTVL.

CDR3 protein: CASSLSGNTEAFF. The CDR3 bases are TGTGCCAGCAGCTTAAGTGGGAACACTGAAGCTTTCTTT. The V and J genes are TRBV7-8 and TRBJ1-1; D remains unclear. CDR1 SGHVS and CDR2 FQNEAQ come from the germline V gene. Trimming took 2 bases from V and 1 from J, leaving 5 bases between them. The CDR3 extends over 13 amino acids.